This T cell receptor beta chain originates from a study of blood T cell repertoires in COVID-19. In the original processing: Estimates of nucleated cell counts were drawn from the amplification of reference gene primers. Only in-frame clones appear in the TCRdb table, and some are missing; sequencing was by immunoSEQ multiplex PCR. V and J calls and clone size follow that table, whereas D and trimming were derived from the DNA. The table shows around 120,000 clones, with roughly 84% occurring only once. This clonotype originated in a human donor in a cohort sampled during active COVID-19. The sequenced sample was peripheral blood.

This CDR3 is CASSYLADSEAFF. The CDR3 region has the DNA TGTGCCAGCTCATATCTCGCCGACAGTGAAGCTTTCTTT. V and J are TRBV18 and TRBJ1-1; tentative D call: TRBD1 (5 bases). Per germline, CDR1 KGHSH and CDR2 LQKENI. The CDR3 runs 13 residues. V gave up 5 bases and J gave up 7 bases, with 14 bases separating them.